The 18 T cell receptor beta chains presented below share a single source sample, sequenced in a study of the immune and genomic landscape of osteosarcoma. Some clones are missing from TCRdb's copy, which holds only in-frame ones; the method was immunoSEQ multiplex PCR. The table includes some 1,300 clones, around four fifths detected once. Sequenced sample: tumor tissue from a local recurrence in the skull. These TCRs come from a man between 18 and 35 years old with osteosarcoma.

The V and J genes are TRBV6-6 and TRBJ2-3; D uncertain. Between the trimmed V and J ends, which lost 4 bases and 1 base, there was a span of 6 bases. Per germline, CDR1 MNHNY and CDR2 SVGAGI (reference sequence). The CDR3 spans 13 residues. The CDR3 DNA sequence: TGTGCCAGCAGTTTGGCAGGCACAGATACGCAGTATTTT. Encoded protein: CASSLAGTDTQYF.

This clone was detected a few times. Mismatch with germline at one junction end may stem from a read error. The chain is built from TRBV14 and TRBJ1-1; D not resolved. The germline CDR1 and CDR2 sequences are SGHDN and FVKESK. The CDR3 totals 12 residues. The CDR3 DNA is TGTGCCAGCAGCCAAGCGGCAGCGATACTTAGATTT. It specifies CASSQAAAILRF.

V gene TRBV28 combines with J gene TRBJ1-1, with D perhaps TRBD1 (5 bases). In germline, CDR1 is MDHEN, CDR2 SYDVKM. This CDR3 has 12 amino acids. Trimming cost V 10 bases and J 7 bases, with 16 bases left between them. The DNA for the CDR3 is TGTGCCACATATTACAGGAAAATTGAAGCTTTCTTT. It codes for CATYYRKIEAFF. Together with reference TRBV28 and TRBJ1-1, the CDR3 gives the full variable domain: DVKVTQSSRYLVKRTGEKVFLECVQDMDHENMFWYRQDPGLGLRLIYFSYDVKMKEKGDIPEGYSVSREKKERFSLILESASTNQTSMYLCATYYRKIEAFFGQGTRLTVV.

This clone was found once. CDR3 sequence reads: CASSQGRSDTQYF. In DNA, the CDR3 is TGTGCCAGCAGCCAGGGTAGGTCAGATACGCAGTATTTT. The rearrangement joins TRBV5-6 to TRBJ2-3, with TRBD1 as a possible D gene (5 bases). Between the trimmed V and J ends, which lost 4 bases and 4 bases, there was a span of 10 bases. CDR3 length: 13 amino acids. Germline CDR1 SGHDT, CDR2 YYEEEE. Based on the CDR3 plus reference TRBV5-6 and TRBJ2-3, the full variable domain is DAGVTQSPTHLIKTRGQQVTLRCSPKSGHDTVSWYQQALGQGPQFIFQYYEEEERQRGNFPDRFSGHQFPNYSSELNVNALLLGDSALYLCASSQGRSDTQYFGPGTRLTVL.

The V and J genes are TRBV5-1 and TRBJ2-5, with 10 bases matching TRBD1. Losses at the gene ends were 1 base for V and 5 bases for J; bases not matched to a gene: 8. In germline, CDR1 is SGHRS, CDR2 YFSETQ. The CDR3 has 16 amino acids. CDR3 DNA sequence: TGCGCCAGCAGCTTGATTGGGGACAGGGGTTGGGAGACCCAGTACTTC. This translates into CASSLIGDRGWETQYF.

This rearrangement joins TRBV29-1 to TRBJ1-2, with a weak D call TRBD1 (5 bases). V shed 6 bases and J shed 2 bases, with 10 bases lying between them. CDR1 and CDR2 (germline): SQVTM, ANQGSEA. The length of the CDR3 is 12 residues. The CDR3 protein is CSVGHFNYGYTF. DNA of the CDR3: TGCAGCGTCGGACATTTCAACTATGGCTACACCTTC.

This rearrangement joins TRBV5-1 to TRBJ1-1, with TRBD1 matching 7 bases. The CDR3 is 14 residues long. With V trimmed by 4 bases and J by 1 base, 4 bases remained unmatched. Germline V CDR1 and CDR2: SGHRS, YFSETQ. CDR3 bases: TGCGCCAGCAGCCCGGGACAGACGAACACTGAAGCTTTCTTT. It is translated as CASSPGQTNTEAFF.

V usage is TRBV19 and J usage is TRBJ1-2, with no clear D. CDR1 and CDR2 from the germline V gene are LNHDA and SQIVND (reference sequence). Trimming shortened V by 7 bases and J by 0 bases, and 9 bases separated the two germline ends. This CDR3 has 13 residues. CDR3 in amino acids: CASNFGPNYGYTF. The DNA for the CDR3 is TGTGCCAGTAACTTCGGACCTAACTATGGCTACACCTTC.

This chain links TRBV5-6 with TRBJ1-4; 8 nucleotides agree with TRBD1. Losses at the gene ends were 0 bases for V and 4 bases for J; bases not matched to a gene: 8. The CDR3 is 17 residues long. Germline CDR1 reads SGHDT; CDR2 reads YYEEEE. CDR3: CASSLEPRDRSNEKLFF. CDR3 coding DNA: TGTGCCAGCAGCTTGGAGCCCCGGGACAGGAGTAATGAAAAACTGTTTTTT.

This clone has more than one count but fewer than ten. This rearrangement joins TRBV10-1 to TRBJ2-7; D might be TRBD2 (6 bases). CDR3 size: 18 residues. The germline CDR1 and CDR2 sequences are WNHNN and SYGVQD (reference sequence). The V gene lost 8 bases and the J gene lost 4 bases, with 30 bases spanning the gap. The CDR3 protein is CASYLIPVGSGSRYEQYF. In DNA form, the CDR3 reads TGCGCCAGCTACCTGATTCCCGTCGGGAGTGGAAGTCGATACGAGCAGTACTTC.

This chain joins TRBV6-4 and TRBJ2-1, with 9 bases aligning to TRBD1. Germline V gives CDR1 MRHNA, CDR2 SNTAGT. V gave up 5 bases and J gave up 6 bases; unmatched junction bases: 8. The CDR3 has 15 amino acids. For the CDR3, the DNA is TGTGCCAGCAGTCATCATCCGGACAGGGGCAATGAGCAGTTCTTC. Its translation is CASSHHPDRGNEQFF.

This clone is a singleton in its sample. The chain recombines TRBV11-3 with TRBJ1-1; D is undetermined. This CDR3 is built from 14 residues. Per germline, CDR1 SGHNT and CDR2 YENEEA. Trimming removed 1 base at V and 6 bases at J, with 12 bases between. CDR3 region: CASSLGRAVPEAFF. The CDR3 DNA sequence: TGTGCCAGCAGCTTAGGGCGTGCGGTCCCTGAAGCTTTCTTT. Full variable domain (rest looked up from reference TRBV11-3 and TRBJ1-1): EAGVVQSPRYKIIEKKQPVAFWCNPISGHNTLYWYLQNLGQGPELLIRYENEEAVDDSQLPKDRFSAERLKGVDSTLKIQPAELGDSAVYLCASSLGRAVPEAFFGQGTRLTVV.

This chain connects TRBV19 to TRBJ1-1; D unresolved. V lost 5 bases and J 11 bases, leaving 18 bases between the germline ends. The germline gives CDR1 LNHDA, CDR2 SQIVND (reference sequence). The CDR3 is made up of 13 amino acids. This CDR3 reads CASSVGVGGSAFF. The CDR3 nucleotides read TGTGCCAGTAGTGTCGGGGTAGGTGGTTCGGCTTTCTTT.

This chain links TRBV19 with TRBJ1-4; D perhaps matches TRBD1 (5 bases). The germline gives CDR1 LNHDA, CDR2 SQIVND (reference sequence). Between the trimmed V and J ends, which lost 5 bases and 8 bases, there was a span of 21 bases. The CDR3 consists of 16 residues. The CDR3 bases are TGTGCCAGTAGTTTGGAGAAGTTTGGGGCATTGGAAAAACTGTTTTTT. Its translation: CASSLEKFGALEKLFF.

This clone was detected only a few times. V and J are TRBV5-6 and TRBJ1-2; no firm D call. The CDR3 contains 13 residues. Looked up from germline, CDR1 is SGHDT and CDR2 is YYEEEE. V lost 0 bases to trimming and J lost 1 base, with 4 bases between them. The CDR3 region is CASSLESNYGYTF. The CDR3 DNA sequence: TGTGCCAGCAGCTTGGAAAGTAACTATGGCTACACCTTC.

This clone was seen a single time. V gene TRBV6-1 combines with J gene TRBJ2-2; TRBD1 matches at 8 bases. The V gene's germline CDR1 is MNHNS and CDR2 SASEGT. V gave up 8 bases and J gave up 6 bases; unmatched junction bases: 5. The CDR3 covers 13 residues. The CDR3 region has the DNA TGTGCCAGCCAGACAGGGGAGGCCGGGGAGCTGTTTTTT. Its protein is CASQTGEAGELFF.

The chain is built from TRBV6-6 and TRBJ2-1; D tentatively reads TRBD1 or TRBD2 (6 bases each). CDR3 length equals 16 residues. Germline V gives CDR1 MNHNY, CDR2 SVGAGI (reference sequence). V gave up 0 bases and J gave up 10 bases, with 19 bases separating them. The CDR3, as DNA: TGTGCCAGCAGTTACTCGGGGGGCCAGCGAGGGGGAGAGCAGTTCTTC. The encoded protein is CASSYSGGQRGGEQFF.

This chain links TRBV28 with TRBJ1-5; D perhaps matches TRBD1 (5 bases). CDR1 is MDHEN, CDR2 SYDVKM, per germline. The CDR3 sequence is 15 residues long. The ends were cut back, 5 bases at V and 2 bases at J, with 13 bases in the middle. CDR3: CASSLTGARNQPQHF. DNA of the CDR3: TGTGCCAGCAGTCTAACAGGAGCTCGCAATCAGCCCCAGCATTTT. Full variable domain (rest looked up from reference TRBV28 and TRBJ1-5): DVKVTQSSRYLVKRTGEKVFLECVQDMDHENMFWYRQDPGLGLRLIYFSYDVKMKEKGDIPEGYSVSREKKERFSLILESASTNQTSMYLCASSLTGARNQPQHFGDGTRLSIL.